These T cell receptor beta chains were read from a single sample in a study of T-cell reconstitution after alpha-beta-depleted transplantation in children. TCRdb re-called the PCR reads through MiXCR, storing one row per CDR3 protein. In the table there are around 490,000 distinct CDR3 sequences, about an eighth of which are singletons. Here the sequenced sample was PBMCs, mostly from graft donor cells, taken 180 days after TCRalphabeta/CD19-depleted stem cell transplant. The source of these receptors is a female patient younger than 10 who had a stem cell transplant for aplastic anemia, so the T cells may come from the graft donor. CDR3s include the opening cysteine and the closing phenylalanine or tryptophan. D genes are given only for firm matches. Size tells how often a clone was seen (once, few, many) or the class of an expanded clone, and some rows leave it out.

15	-	-	TRBV7-2	TRBJ2-1	TGTGCCAGCAGCTCTGGGGCTAGCAGTGTTTCGGGGCAGTTCTTC	CASSSGASSVSGQFF
16	-	TRBD1	TRBV12-3/TRBV12-4	TRBJ1-3	TGTGCCAGCAGTAGGGACAGTCTAGTGGCTGGAAACACCATATATTTT	CASSRDSLVAGNTIYF
13	few	-	TRBV20-1	TRBJ1-2	TGCAGTGGTTTCCATAGGGTGGACTATGGCTACACCTTC	CSGFHRVDYGYTF
16	few	-	TRBV12-3/TRBV12-4	TRBJ1-5	TGTGCCAGCAGTGATCAGGGCTGGGGGGGCAATCAGCCCCAGCATTTT	CASSDQGWGGNQPQHF
17	-	TRBD2	TRBV18	TRBJ2-2	TGTGCCAGCTCACCCCTAGCGGGCCTCCTTGAGACCGGGGAGCTGTTTTTT	CASSPLAGLLETGELFF
15	-	-	TRBV5-6	TRBJ2-2	TGTGCCAGCAGCTTGGGCGGCGTCCATACCGGGGAGCTGTTTTTT	CASSLGGVHTGELFF
14	few	-	TRBV28	TRBJ1-2	TGTGCCAGCAGTGAGTTGCTAGTTAACTATGGCTACACCTTC	CASSELLVNYGYTF
14	-	-	TRBV9	TRBJ2-2	TGTGCCAGCAGCGGGACAGAACCCCCCGGGGAGCTGTTTTTT	CASSGTEPPGELFF
15	-	TRBD2	TRBV7-3	TRBJ2-1	TGTGCCAGCAGCTTGGGACTAGCGAGCGGCAATGAGCAGTTCTTC	CASSLGLASGNEQFF
13	few	-	TRBV15	TRBJ1-1	TGTGCCACCGGATTAGGATACAACACTGAAGCTTTCTTT	CATGLGYNTEAFF
13	few	-	TRBV18	TRBJ2-1	TGTGCCAGCTCCCTGGGGGGGGCCAATGAGCAGTTCTTC	CASSLGGANEQFF
16	few	TRBD1	TRBV27	TRBJ2-7	TGTGCCAGCAGTTTACTCGGGACAGGGGGGACCTACGAGCAGTACTTC	CASSLLGTGGTYEQYF
16	-	TRBD2	TRBV6-5	TRBJ2-7	TGTGCCAGCAGTTACTCCGGACTAGCGGGATTCTACGAGCAGTACTTC	CASSYSGLAGFYEQYF
14	many	-	TRBV11-2	TRBJ2-1	TGTGCCAGCAGCTTAGAGCTCCCTCTCGATGAGCAGTTCTTC	CASSLELPLDEQFF
14	-	-	TRBV28	TRBJ1-5	TGTGCCAGCAGTCCTAGTACGGTTGTTCAGCCCCAGCATTTT	CASSPSTVVQPQHF
18	few	TRBD1	TRBV11-1	TRBJ2-7	TGTGCCAGCAGCGCCGGACAGGGATTGGAGGATTGGGGCTACGAGCAGTACTTC	CASSAGQGLEDWGYEQYF
12	-	-	TRBV29-1	TRBJ1-1	TGCACCTGCGGTGCAAGGGGCACTGAAGCTTTCTTT	CTCGARGTEAFF
14	-	-	TRBV18	TRBJ2-5	TGTGCCAGCTCACTACAGGACGGACAAGAGACCCAGTACTTC	CASSLQDGQETQYF
18	few	TRBD1	TRBV27	TRBJ2-7	TGTGCCAGCAGTTTATCGGTGGGGGTATGGGGACAGCCCTACGAGCAGTACTTC	CASSLSVGVWGQPYEQYF
13	few	-	TRBV11-1	TRBJ2-7	TGTGCCAGCAGCTACGACGTGGTAGACGAGCAGTACTTC	CASSYDVVDEQYF